A single sample is the source of the 4 T cell receptor beta chains below, sequenced in a study of blood T cell repertoires in COVID-19. Assay used: immunoSEQ multiplex PCR; TCRdb lists only in-frame clones, some missing. The sample has under 450,000 clones; 75% to 90% are singletons. Source material: peripheral blood. Receptors were obtained from a woman aged 55-69 years with COVID-19, enrolled during active disease.

The gene calls are TRBV5-4 and TRBJ1-2; D perhaps matches TRBD1 (6 bases). Trimming removed 2 bases from V and 8 bases from J, with 13 bases in between. The germline V gene encodes CDR1 SGHNT and CDR2 YYREEE (reference sequence). The CDR3 is 13 residues long. DNA of the CDR3: TGTGCCAGCAGCTTTGCGGGGGCTCACGGCTACACCTTC. This encodes CASSFAGAHGYTF.

The rearrangement uses TRBV9 and TRBJ2-3, with 11 bases matching TRBD2. J gave up 1 base and V 4 bases, and 23 bases lay outside the gene matches. CDR1 is SGDLS, CDR2 YYNGEE, per germline. The CDR3 spans 22 residues. The CDR3 DNA is TGTGCCAGCAGCCAGACCTCTGGGACTAGCGGATTGTCTCCCCGAGGCACAGATACGCAGTATTTT. This codes for CASSQTSGTSGLSPRGTDTQYF.

The chain uses TRBV6-2 or TRBV6-3 and TRBJ2-1; 12 nucleotides match TRBD2. The V and J ends lost 5 bases and 0 bases, in that order; junction bases with no gene match: 8. CDR1 MNHEY and CDR2 SVGEGT come from the germline V gene. The CDR3 loop spans 18 amino acids. The CDR3 DNA is TGTGCCAGCAGTCTCGGACTAGCGGGGCCACGCTCCTACAATGAGCAGTTCTTC. Amino acid sequence: CASSLGLAGPRSYNEQFF.

The CDR3 DNA sequence: TGTGCCAGCAGTGACCCAGTCACAGGAGGCTACACCTTC. This sequence encodes CASSDPVTGGYTF. V and J are TRBV6-4 and TRBJ1-2; a possible D gene is TRBD1 (5 bases). The CDR3 is made up of 13 amino acids. V shed 2 bases and J shed 8 bases, with 12 bases lying between them. Germline values: CDR1 MRHNA, CDR2 SNTAGT.